This T cell receptor beta chain was sequenced for a study of T cells in Graves' hyperthyroidism and ophthalmopathy. Researchers took RNA transcripts and amplified the TCR beta CDR3 regions from them. A first-round RT-PCR of the TCR CDR3 used the HTBI primer set. One entry per CDR3 protein results from TCRdb running MiXCR on the multiplex PCR reads. The table lists roughly 360,000 distinct CDR3 sequences, roughly 13% of them singletons, with less than 25% in the top ten. For this clonotype: What it binds is unknown.

Study results and limitations: The model identified upcoming ophthalmopathy a median 6.5 months ahead of onset. Ophthalmopathy and stable hyperthyroidism were told apart by a 13 V-J model.

Patients showing uncontrolled infection, other autoimmune disease, pregnancy or lactation were ineligible. Sampled blood dates from first hyperthyroidism diagnosis, and it precedes any ophthalmopathy symptoms. V gave up 4 bases and J gave up 6 bases; unmatched junction bases: 7. This CDR3 region has 15 residues. The germline gives CDR1 MGHRA, CDR2 YSYEKL. Sequencing input: blood. The J gene is TRBJ2-3, the V gene TRBV4-1; 10 nucleotides align to TRBD1. This TCR was sampled from a man younger than 45 with Graves' hyperthyroidism that later progressed to Graves' ophthalmopathy. This CDR3 reads CASSRGGQGLDTQYF. The CDR3 DNA is TGCGCCAGCAGCCGTGGGGGACAGGGGCTTGATACGCAGTATTTT.